Below, 23 T cell receptor beta chains from the same sample are listed, as sequenced in a study of blood T cells in healthy people across ages. Next came a second PCR, run for about 7 to 12 cycles, which used a sample-barcoded 5' primer along with a J-beta primer mix. TCRdb passed the 5' RACE reads through MiXCR, listing each CDR3 protein once. Among about 800,000 distinct CDR3 sequences listed, roughly 25% were seen once. This same sample was also part of a study on T cells of mothers and their children.

Sequenced material: blood. All receptors come from a boy younger than 18 in good health.

This chain connects TRBV7-2 to TRBJ2-4; D is possibly TRBD2 (6 bases). The CDR3 has 15 amino acids. Germline V gives CDR1 SGHTA, CDR2 FQGNSA. Trimming shortened V by 0 bases and J by 3 bases, and 9 bases separated the two germline ends. CDR3 sequence (DNA): TGTGCCAGCAGCTTAGCGCGGGACGGCAAAAACATTCAGTACTTC. Its translation is CASSLARDGKNIQYF.

In its sample, this clonotype was seen a few times. V is TRBV9 and J is TRBJ2-5; D not resolved. TRBJ2-7 matches the DNA end more closely, so the J call is doubtful. The V gene's germline CDR1 is SGDLS and CDR2 YYNGEE. The CDR3 is made up of 16 amino acids. CDR3 bases: TGTGCCAGCAGCGTAGAGGCCAGACCACTGCCCCACGAGCAGTACTTC. It codes for CASSVEARPLPHEQYF.

J is TRBJ2-4 and V is TRBV9; D is perhaps TRBD2 (6 bases). CDR1 and CDR2 from the germline V gene are SGDLS and YYNGEE. The CDR3 runs to 15 residues. Trimming took off 3 bases at V and 0 bases at J, with 10 bases between the two ends. The CDR3 region has the DNA TGTGCCAGCAGCGCCCAGGGACTAGCCAAAAACATTCAGTACTTC. Translating it yields CASSAQGLAKNIQYF.

The chain uses TRBV10-3 and TRBJ2-5; possibly TRBD2 for D (5 bases). The J call may be mistaken, given a closer DNA end match to TRBJ2-7. The CDR3 contains 14 residues. CDR1 and CDR2 from the germline V gene are ENHRY and SYGVKD. The CDR3 region has the DNA TGTGCCAACTCCCCGGAGGCCAGCTCCTACGAGCAGTACTTC. It codes for CANSPEASSYEQYF.

This clonotype was seen a handful of times. The chain is built from TRBV6-5 and TRBJ1-1; TRBD1 agrees at 7 bases. The V gene's germline CDR1 is MNHEY and CDR2 SVGAGI. The CDR3 length is 14 residues. V was pared by 6 bases and J by 1 base, with 5 bases of the junction left unmatched. CDR3 sequence: CASRRDSGNTEAFF. The CDR3 DNA sequence: TGTGCCAGCAGGAGGGACAGCGGGAACACTGAAGCTTTCTTT.

This clonotype showed up just a few times. This rearrangement joins TRBV24-1 to TRBJ2-5; D remains ambiguous. V was trimmed by 1 base and J by 0 bases, leaving 8 bases between them. The CDR3 spans 15 residues. CDR1 and CDR2 (germline): KGHDR, SFDVKD. The CDR3 DNA reads TGTGCCACCAGTGATTTAGGGCCGAACCAAGAGACCCAGTACTTC. Residues: CATSDLGPNQETQYF.

A remark on this clonotype: This sequence may be a read error, since a much larger clone differs from it by one base. V and J are TRBV10-3 and TRBJ2-2; 11 bases are shared with TRBD2. Looked up from germline, CDR1 is ENHRY and CDR2 is SYGVKD. The CDR3 covers 15 residues. The CDR3, as DNA: TGTGCCGTCAGACGTGATAGCGGGAGGGCCGGGGAGCTGTTTTTT. Protein sequence: CAVRRDSGRAGELFF.

This clonotype was picked up many times. The rearrangement uses TRBV18 and TRBJ2-5; possibly TRBD2 for D (6 bases). The CDR3 has 17 residues. Germline CDR1 reads KGHSH; CDR2 reads LQKENI. The ends were cut back, 3 bases at V and 1 base at J, with 18 bases in the middle. The CDR3 sequence is CASSPLLGSSGQETQYF. The CDR3 nucleotides read TGTGCCAGCTCACCGCTCCTCGGTAGTAGCGGCCAAGAGACCCAGTACTTC.

The rearrangement uses TRBV9 and TRBJ2-1; TRBD2 might be the D (5 bases). Germline V gene lookup returns CDR1 SGDLS and CDR2 YYNGEE. The ends were cut back, 0 bases at V and 6 bases at J, with 13 bases in the middle. The CDR3 covers 15 residues. The CDR3 DNA reads TGTGCCAGCAGCGTAGATATCGGCACTAGCAATGAGCAGTTCTTC. It specifies CASSVDIGTSNEQFF. Combining the CDR3 with reference TRBV9 and TRBJ2-1 gives the whole variable domain DSGVTQTPKHLITATGQRVTLRCSPRSGDLSVYWYQQSLDQGLQFLIQYYNGEERAKGNILERFSAQQFPDLHSELNLSSLELGDSALYFCASSVDIGTSNEQFFGPGTRLTVL.

The sample holds a few counts of this clonotype. This sequence joins TRBV24-1 and TRBJ2-3, with D possibly being TRBD2 (6 bases). The germline V and J ends were trimmed by 6 bases and 3 bases, with 18 bases remaining between them. Germline lookup yields CDR1 KGHDR and CDR2 SFDVKD. The CDR3 runs 16 residues. DNA for the CDR3: TGTGCCACCAGTCGTCCGGGAGAAGATAGTACAGATACGCAGTATTTT. This translates into CATSRPGEDSTDTQYF.

This clonotype appeared a few times. The chain combines TRBV7-2 with TRBJ2-5; TRBD2 agrees at 10 bases. The J call is uncertain, as TRBJ2-1 better fits the DNA end. CDR3 length: 17 amino acids. The germline CDR1 and CDR2 sequences are SGHTA and FQGNSA. In DNA, the CDR3 is TGTGCCAGCAGCTTAGTGTCCACTAGCGGGATCATGGGAGAGCAGTTCTTC. Translated, it gives CASSLVSTSGIMGEQFF.

V gene TRBV6-6 combines with J gene TRBJ2-5; D is possibly TRBD1 or TRBD2 (5 bases each). Near its end, the DNA agrees better with TRBJ2-7, so the J call may be wrong. The CDR3 covers 15 residues. Germline assignment: CDR1 MNHNY and CDR2 SVGAGI (reference sequence). The CDR3 bases are TGTGCCAGCAGTTACTCGTATTCAGAGGGGCACGAGCAGTACTTC. Its translation: CASSYSYSEGHEQYF.

V usage is TRBV12-3 or TRBV12-4 and J usage is TRBJ1-3, with 7 bases matching TRBD1. The CDR3 loop spans 18 amino acids. V trimming: 6 bases; J trimming: 0 bases; junction bases outside the gene matches: 14. CDR3 in amino acids: CASRLTQGPFSSGNTIYF. The CDR3 region has the DNA TGTGCCAGCAGACTTACACAGGGGCCATTCTCCTCTGGAAACACCATATATTTT.

The table lists this clonotype with a few counts. V is TRBV7-3 and J is TRBJ2-7; D is unresolved. The CDR3 spans 13 residues. The germline V gene has CDR1 SGHTA and CDR2 FQGTGA. The ends were cut back, 6 bases at V and 6 bases at J, with 15 bases in the middle. The CDR3, as DNA: TGTGCCAGCAGTTTGGGGTCCCCCGGCGAGCAGTACTTC. Translating it yields CASSLGSPGEQYF.

The CDR3: CASSPLRFRGTSSTDTQYF. CDR3 coding DNA: TGTGCCAGCAGCCCCTTAAGGTTTCGCGGCACTTCTAGCACAGATACGCAGTATTTT. The chain has TRBV27 and TRBJ2-3; D not certain. V was cut by 6 bases and J by 0 bases, with 25 bases left in between. CDR3 size: 19 residues. Looked up from germline, CDR1 is MNHEY and CDR2 is SMNVEV (reference sequence).

The chain recombines TRBV4-3 with TRBJ2-5; 9 bases fit TRBD2. V lost 0 bases to trimming and J lost 5 bases; unmatched junction nucleotides: 10. CDR1 is LGHNA and CDR2 is YSLEER in the germline V gene. The CDR3 spans 17 residues. In nucleotides, the CDR3 is TGCGCCAGCAGCCAAGATAGGACTATAGCGGGAGTGGAGACCCAGTACTTC. It is translated as CASSQDRTIAGVETQYF.

The count of this clonotype is one. The chain couples TRBV19 to TRBJ1-1, with no clear D. This CDR3 comprises 12 residues. V lost 2 bases, J lost 1 base, and 2 bases lay in between. Germline V CDR1 and CDR2: LNHDA, SQIVND (reference sequence). DNA of the CDR3: TGTGCCAGTAGTATAACGAACACTGAAGCTTTCTTT. It specifies CASSITNTEAFF.

Only a few counts were recorded for this clonotype. The V call is TRBV12-3 or TRBV12-4, the J call TRBJ2-7, with D perhaps TRBD2 (5 bases). The V gene lost 6 bases and the J gene lost 6 bases, with 21 bases spanning the gap. The CDR3 runs 15 residues. CDR3 in DNA: TGTGCCAGCAGCTGGGCGGGTAAATCGTTGGGCGAGCAGTACTTC. Encoded protein: CASSWAGKSLGEQYF.

The V and J genes are TRBV7-2 and TRBJ2-5, with a weak D call TRBD2 (5 bases). V was trimmed by 1 base and J by 1 base, leaving 13 bases between them. Germline V lookup: CDR1 SGHTA, CDR2 FQGNSA. The CDR3 has 16 residues. CDR3 amino acids: CASSLVGGLLQETQYF. The CDR3 coding sequence is TGTGCCAGCAGCTTAGTGGGCGGACTCCTCCAAGAGACCCAGTACTTC.

A few counts support this clonotype. V and J are TRBV9 and TRBJ2-7; 11 positions match TRBD1. Germline CDR1 and CDR2: SGDLS and YYNGEE. This CDR3 comprises 16 residues. V was clipped by 4 bases and J by 5 bases; unmatched bases: 11. CDR3 DNA: TGTGCCAGCAGCAAATCACCGGGACAGGGGGTCGACGAGCAGTACTTC. Translation gives CASSKSPGQGVDEQYF.

The chain carries TRBV29-1 and TRBJ2-3; 7 nucleotides agree with TRBD1. The CDR3 consists of 13 residues. Germline-derived CDR1 and CDR2 are SQVTM and ANQGSEA. V gave up 8 bases and J gave up 3 bases; unmatched junction bases: 8. This CDR3 reads CSHPGTATDTQYF. The CDR3 nucleotides read TGCAGCCACCCTGGGACAGCTACAGATACGCAGTATTTT.

The genes are TRBV20-1 and TRBJ2-5; D is possibly TRBD2 (6 bases). There are 16 residues in the CDR3. V was shortened by 0 bases and J by 3 bases, with 17 bases between the two germline ends. Looked up from germline, CDR1 is DFQATT and CDR2 is SNEGSKA (reference sequence). In DNA form, the CDR3 reads TGCAGTGCTAGAGATTACGTCGGGGGTTCGGAAGAGACCCAGTACTTC. This encodes CSARDYVGGSEETQYF.

The rearrangement links TRBV20-1 to TRBJ2-1; D is unclear. The CDR3 is made up of 12 amino acids. Per the germline V gene, CDR1 is DFQATT and CDR2 is SNEGSKA (reference sequence). V lost 6 bases to trimming and J lost 5 bases, with 11 bases between them. CDR3 bases: TGCAGTGCCCGGACCCAGAACAATGAGCAGTTCTTC. Translation: CSARTQNNEQFF.